The 25 T cell receptor beta chains in this list originate from one sample, sequenced in a study of lymphopenia after photon versus proton radiotherapy. Data came from immunoSEQ multiplex PCR; TCRdb stores just in-frame clones and leaves some out. The data show 25,000 to 30,000 clones, with about 83% seen just once and 45% to 60% held by the top ten. Source: peripheral blood, taken from a patient treated with proton-based radiotherapy. The source of these receptors is a woman aged 55-69 years with cholangiocarcinoma. Some clones in this sample may be carry-over from other donors' samples.

The V gene is TRBV5-4, the J gene TRBJ1-2; unclear D gene. Trimming took off 2 bases at V and 4 bases at J, with 12 bases between the two ends. CDR1 is SGHNT and CDR2 is YYREEE in the germline V gene (reference sequence). The CDR3 is 14 residues long. The CDR3 DNA reads TGTGCCAGCAGCTTAATTGGGGTGGGCTATGGCTACACCTTC. Translating gives CASSLIGVGYGYTF.

This chain uses TRBV5-4 with TRBJ2-2, with 8 bases that match TRBD2. The J segment lost 1 base and the V segment lost 4 bases, leaving 6 bases of the junction unmatched. The CDR3 covers 16 residues. Germline V lookup: CDR1 SGHNT, CDR2 YYREEE (reference sequence). Written as DNA, the CDR3 is TGTGCCAGCAGCCAACCGGGACTAGAGAACACCGGGGAGCTGTTTTTT. It is translated as CASSQPGLENTGELFF.

V gene TRBV10-1 combines with J gene TRBJ2-7; 8 bases map to TRBD1. The CDR3 loop spans 13 amino acids. With V trimmed by 2 bases and J by 9 bases, 6 bases remained unmatched. The germline CDR1 and CDR2 sequences are WNHNN and SYGVQD (reference sequence). The CDR3 here is CASSEETGTGQYF. In DNA form, the CDR3 reads TGCGCCAGCAGTGAGGAAACCGGGACAGGGCAGTACTTC.

V is TRBV18 and J is TRBJ1-6; D is uncertain. This CDR3 has 15 amino acids. CDR1 KGHSH and CDR2 LQKENI come from the germline V gene. Trimming left V 1 base short and J 6 bases short, with 10 bases between. The CDR3 bases are TGTGCCAGCTCACCACGGGAGGTCCTTAATTCACCCCTCCACTTT. It encodes CASSPREVLNSPLHF. Based on the CDR3 plus reference TRBV18 and TRBJ1-6, the full variable domain is NAGVMQNPRHLVRRRGQEARLRCSPMKGHSHVYWYRQLPEEGLKFMVYLQKENIIDESGMPKERFSAEFPKEGPSILRIQQVVRGDSAAYFCASSPREVLNSPLHFGNGTRLTVT.

The chain uses TRBV5-6 and TRBJ2-1; 7 nucleotides align to TRBD1. CDR1 and CDR2 (germline): SGHDT, YYEEEE. V dropped 0 bases and J dropped 2; count of bases not matched to a gene: 5. CDR3 length: 16 residues. CDR3 amino acids: CASSLDLGQTYNEQFF. The DNA for the CDR3 is TGTGCCAGCAGCTTGGATTTGGGACAGACCTACAATGAGCAGTTCTTC.

This clone was seen a few times. The chain recombines TRBV27 with TRBJ1-4; 10 bases are shared with TRBD1. The CDR3 is made up of 18 amino acids. CDR1 and CDR2 (germline): MNHEY, SMNVEV (reference sequence). The J segment lost 2 bases and the V segment lost 5 bases, leaving 11 bases of the junction unmatched. This CDR3 is CASSLRGQGSLTNEKLFF. DNA of the CDR3: TGTGCCAGCAGTCTAAGGGGACAGGGGTCTTTGACTAATGAAAAACTGTTTTTT.

This rearrangement joins TRBV2 to TRBJ1-3, with unresolved D. The germline CDR1 and CDR2 sequences are SNHLY and FYNNEI. Trimming removed 6 bases from V and 2 bases from J, with 11 bases in between. The CDR3 consists of 14 residues. The CDR3 here is CASRLEQPGNTIYF. The CDR3 DNA reads TGTGCCAGCAGATTAGAACAACCTGGAAACACCATATATTTT.

In this sample, this clone turned up once. The J gene is TRBJ2-4, the V gene TRBV5-1; 7 bases map to TRBD1. The CDR3 length is 13 residues. Germline trimming cut 4 bases from V and 4 bases from J; bases unmatched to any gene: 2. Germline V CDR1 and CDR2: SGHRS, YFSETQ. The CDR3 bases are TGCGCCAGCAGCATGGACAGGAAAAACATTCAGTACTTC. Protein sequence: CASSMDRKNIQYF.

This chain links TRBV7-2 with TRBJ1-4; D not certain. CDR1 and CDR2 from the germline V gene are SGHTA and FQGNSA. Trimming removed 3 bases at V and 4 bases at J, with 12 bases between. CDR3 size: 15 residues. CDR3 bases: TGTGCCAGCAGCTTTATTCCCAACAGTAATGAAAAACTGTTTTTT. It specifies CASSFIPNSNEKLFF. The full variable domain, in which reference TRBV7-2 and TRBJ1-4 provide the parts outside the CDR3, is GAGVSQSPSNKVTEKGKDVELRCDPISGHTALYWYRQSLGQGLEFLIYFQGNSAPDKSGLPSDRFSAERTGGSVSTLTIQRTQQEDSAVYLCASSFIPNSNEKLFFGSGTQLSVL.

This chain uses TRBV11-1 with TRBJ2-7; 9 positions match TRBD1. The germline gives CDR1 SGHAT, CDR2 FQDESV (reference sequence). The V segment lost 5 bases and the J segment 1 base; nucleotides outside the gene matches: 6. The CDR3 covers 15 residues. The CDR3 is CASSPWTGESYEQYF. The CDR3 DNA is TGTGCCAGCAGCCCCTGGACAGGGGAATCCTACGAGCAGTACTTC. The variable domain in full, with the rest retrieved from reference TRBV11-1 and TRBJ2-7, is EAEVAQSPRYKITEKSQAVAFWCDPISGHATLYWYRQILGQGPELLVQFQDESVVDDSQLPKDRFSAERLKGVDSTLKIQPAELGDSAMYLCASSPWTGESYEQYFGPGTRLTVT.

This chain uses TRBV5-1 with TRBJ1-4, with D hard to call. Trimming took off 0 bases at V and 1 base at J, with 10 bases between the two ends. This CDR3 has 16 amino acids. Germline V gene data show CDR1 as SGHRS and CDR2 as YFSETQ. CDR3 nucleotide sequence: TGCGCCAGCAGCTTGGACCGTGGTAGAACTAATGAAAAACTGTTTTTT. This codes for CASSLDRGRTNEKLFF.

This rearrangement joins TRBV6-4 to TRBJ2-4; the D is unclear. This CDR3 region has 17 residues. V was clipped by 6 bases and J by 0 bases, with 18 bases between them. From germline, CDR1 is MRHNA and CDR2 SNTAGT. The DNA for the CDR3 is TGTGCCAGCAGCGCCTTCCCCCGGGTGCTAGCCAAAAACATTCAGTACTTC. Translated, it gives CASSAFPRVLAKNIQYF.

V and J are TRBV18 and TRBJ2-5; D is perhaps TRBD1 (6 bases). V was cut by 3 bases and J by 2 bases, with 10 bases left in between. CDR3 length: 14 amino acids. Germline values: CDR1 KGHSH, CDR2 LQKENI. The CDR3 DNA follows: TGTGCCAGCTCACCGCAGGGGACACAAGAGACCCAGTACTTC. This codes for CASSPQGTQETQYF.

The chain employs TRBV5-8 and TRBJ1-2; 7 bases match TRBD1. The V and J ends lost 4 bases and 3 bases, in that order; junction bases with no gene match: 6. The length of the CDR3 is 14 residues. Germline V lookup: CDR1 SGHTS, CDR2 YDEGEE. CDR3 in amino acids: CASSATGLDYGYTF. As DNA, the CDR3 is TGTGCCAGCAGCGCGACAGGGTTGGACTATGGCTACACCTTC.

The chain combines TRBV7-8 with TRBJ2-7; D is possibly TRBD2 (6 bases). Germline CDR1 SGHVS, CDR2 FQNEAQ. CDR3 length equals 14 residues. V lost 4 bases, J lost 5 bases, and 15 bases lay in between. CDR3 DNA sequence: TGTGCCAGCAGCTCTCAGAGAGGGAGGAACGAGCAGTACTTC. The encoded protein is CASSSQRGRNEQYF. The variable domain in full, with the rest retrieved from reference TRBV7-8 and TRBJ2-7, is GAGVSQSPRYKVAKRGQDVALRCDPISGHVSLFWYQQALGQGPEFLTYFQNEAQLDKSGLPSDRFFAERPEGSVSTLKIQRTQQEDSAVYLCASSSQRGRNEQYFGPGTRLTVT.

The V call is TRBV19, the J call TRBJ2-5, with D possibly called TRBD1 or TRBD2 (5 bases each). The V and J ends lost 3 bases and 3 bases respectively, with 11 bases between them. This CDR3 is built from 14 residues. Germline-derived CDR1 and CDR2 are LNHDA and SQIVND (reference sequence). As DNA, the CDR3 is TGTGCCAGTAGTATCACTAGGGGAAAAGAGACCCAGTACTTC. Translation gives CASSITRGKETQYF. Full variable domain (rest looked up from reference TRBV19 and TRBJ2-5): DGGITQSPKYLFRKEGQNVTLSCEQNLNHDAMYWYRQDPGQGLRLIYYSQIVNDFQKGDIAEGYSVSREKKESFPLTVTSAQKNPTAFYLCASSITRGKETQYFGPGTRLLVL.

The V and J genes are TRBV2 and TRBJ2-7, with D maybe TRBD1 (6 bases). Deletions cut 9 bases from V and 4 bases from J, with 19 bases between. Germline V gene sequence: CDR1 SNHLY, CDR2 FYNNEI. The length of the CDR3 is 14 residues. The chain's CDR3 is CARAPTGELYEQYF. CDR3 sequence (DNA): TGTGCCAGGGCCCCGACAGGAGAATTATACGAGCAGTACTTC.

The chain uses TRBV11-2 and TRBJ2-7, with 7 bases that match TRBD1. This CDR3 has 14 residues. Germline-derived CDR1 and CDR2 are SGHAT and FQNNGV. V was pared by 5 bases and J by 7 bases, with 11 bases of the junction left unmatched. CDR3 region: CASSRDRAIGEQYF. In DNA form, the CDR3 reads TGTGCCAGCAGCCGAGACAGGGCTATCGGGGAGCAGTACTTC.

Regarding this clone: At the DNA level, this CDR3 is encoded by other sequences in the same sample as well. The V call is TRBV6-5, the J call TRBJ1-3; D is undetermined. Germline values: CDR1 MNHEY, CDR2 SVGAGI. Trimming shortened V by 6 bases and J by 0 bases, and 9 bases separated the two germline ends. This CDR3 region has 14 residues. CDR3 residues: CASSPGHSGNTIYF. CDR3 nucleotide sequence: TGTGCCAGCAGCCCGGGCCACTCTGGAAACACCATATATTTT.

CDR3 sequence: CASSRTATDFYSPLHF. The CDR3, as DNA: TGTGCCAGCAGCAGGACAGCTACGGACTTTTATTCACCCCTCCACTTT. J is TRBJ1-6 and V is TRBV7-2; D possibly corresponds to TRBD1 (6 bases). With 5 bases removed from V and 8 bases from J, the gap between germline ends came to 19 bases. Per the germline V gene, CDR1 is SGHTA and CDR2 is FQGNSA. The CDR3 consists of 16 residues. The full variable domain, its missing parts supplied by reference TRBV7-2 and TRBJ1-6, is GAGVSQSPSNKVTEKGKDVELRCDPISGHTALYWYRQSLGQGLEFLIYFQGNSAPDKSGLPSDRFSAERTGGSVSTLTIQRTQQEDSAVYLCASSRTATDFYSPLHFGNGTRLTVT.

The chain joins TRBV5-1 to TRBJ1-1, with 8 bases matching TRBD1. Trimming removed 4 bases from V and 5 bases from J; junction bases left unmatched: 1. This CDR3 region has 12 residues. CDR1 and CDR2 from the germline V gene are SGHRS and YFSETQ. The CDR3 sequence: CASSGQGTEAFF. CDR3 coding DNA: TGCGCCAGCAGCGGACAGGGAACTGAAGCTTTCTTT.

The genes are TRBV6-6 and TRBJ2-2, with TRBD1 identical over 7 bases. The junction had 7 bases not matched to a gene; V was cut back by 6 bases and J by 0 bases. The CDR3 covers 16 residues. The germline gives CDR1 MNHNY, CDR2 SVGAGI (reference sequence). The CDR3 sequence is CASRAPGQPNTGELFF. Here the CDR3 DNA reads TGTGCCAGCAGGGCCCCGGGACAGCCGAACACCGGGGAGCTGTTTTTT.

This clone occurred once. The chain joins TRBV5-1 to TRBJ2-3; 12 nucleotides agree with TRBD2. V lost 3 bases to trimming and J lost 0 bases; unmatched junction nucleotides: 8. This CDR3 has 18 amino acids. CDR1 and CDR2 from the germline V gene are SGHRS and YFSETQ. The DNA for the CDR3 is TGCGCCAGCAGCTCGGGACTAGCGGGTACCACTAGCACAGATACGCAGTATTTT. The encoded protein is CASSSGLAGTTSTDTQYF.

The gene calls are TRBV2 and TRBJ1-4, with TRBD1 matching over 8 bases. This CDR3 region has 14 residues. J lost 8 bases, V lost 6 bases, and 8 bases had no gene match. From germline, CDR1 is SNHLY and CDR2 FYNNEI. CDR3 DNA sequence: TGTGCCAGCAGCCCGGACAGGGTTAACGAAAAACTGTTTTTT. Translating it yields CASSPDRVNEKLFF.

This clone occurred a few times. CDR3 in amino acids: CASSILARETQYF. CDR3 nucleotides: TGTGCCAGTAGTATACTGGCCCGGGAGACCCAGTACTTC. This sequence joins TRBV19 and TRBJ2-5; D remains ambiguous. The CDR3 has 13 amino acids. Between the trimmed V and J ends, which lost 2 bases and 5 bases, there was a span of 9 bases. The germline V gene has CDR1 LNHDA and CDR2 SQIVND (reference sequence).